These 2 T cell receptor beta chains were sequenced from one sample in a study of OX40 agonist ivuxolimab in advanced cancers. Libraries were built with the immunoSEQ multiplex PCR assay. TCRdb stores this immuneACCESS table with in-frame sequences only. Part of the clones is absent; in the studies checked, under half of the shortfall reflects unresolved V genes, and no reason is known for the rest. The sample table records roughly 130,000 clones; 80% to 95% of these occur just once. The ten largest clonotypes hold about 0.15% of the sample. Material: CD4+ or CD8+ T cells sorted from blood, obtained in a trial of the OX40 agonist ivuxolimab. The receptors were gathered from an adult with an advanced solid tumor such as melanoma, head and neck, liver or kidney cancer.

In this sample, this clone turned up once. V is TRBV20-1 and J is TRBJ2-1; D unresolved. Trimming stripped 6 bases from V and 2 bases from J, with 5 bases between. Germline-derived CDR1 and CDR2 are DFQATT and SNEGSKA (reference sequence). The CDR3 spans 11 residues. The CDR3 DNA reads TGCAGTGCAGAGACCTACAATGAGCAGTTCTTC. This gives the protein CSAETYNEQFF.

The chain combines TRBV19 with TRBJ2-4; 7 bases agree with TRBD2. This CDR3 region has 18 residues. Per germline, CDR1 LNHDA and CDR2 SQIVND (reference sequence). With 3 bases clipped from V and 6 bases from J, the junction kept 17 bases outside the gene matches. In DNA form, the CDR3 reads TGTGCCAGTAGTATGGCCCCCCAGGAGCGGGGAACCCTAAACATTCAGTACTTC. It yields the protein CASSMAPQERGTLNIQYF.